Presented here are 16 T cell receptor beta chains from one specimen sequenced in a study of Ad26.COV2.S vaccination and SARS-CoV-2 variants. As for treatment: about 20 received Ad26.COV2.S at low or high dose, single or two shots; 5 received placebo; per-sample allocation not given. On day 63 after the first injection, vaccine and placebo recipients gave samples. Repertoires were generated with immunoSEQ multiplex PCR, while TCRdb's copy carries only in-frame clones and drops some. This sample carries some 480,000 clones, 87% of them seen once, and the ten largest clones take around 13%. Source: peripheral blood, taken in a trial of Ad26.COV2.S vaccine versus placebo. The source of these receptors is a person aged 18 to 59 who received the Ad26.COV2.S COVID-19 vaccine or a placebo.

The rearrangement uses TRBV5-1 and TRBJ2-5; D is uncertain. Germline CDR1 reads SGHRS; CDR2 reads YFSETQ. This CDR3 contains 13 residues. V was shortened by 1 base and J by 2 bases, with 6 bases between the two germline ends. The CDR3 DNA is TGCGCCAGCAGCTTGTACCAACAAGAGACCCAGTACTTC. Translating it yields CASSLYQQETQYF.

V is TRBV10-3 and J is TRBJ2-7; D is tentatively TRBD1 or TRBD2 (6 bases each). V shed 3 bases and J shed 7 bases, with 13 bases lying between them. This CDR3 spans 13 amino acids. Germline values: CDR1 ENHRY, CDR2 SYGVKD. The CDR3 loop is CAISEAGAGEQYF. In nucleotides, the CDR3 is TGTGCCATCAGTGAAGCAGGGGCGGGGGAGCAGTACTTC.

The J gene is TRBJ1-2, the V gene TRBV5-4, with TRBD1 identical over 11 bases. The CDR3 is 15 amino acids. V shed 4 bases and J 3 bases; nucleotides not matched to a gene: 5. The germline V gene has CDR1 SGHNT and CDR2 YYREEE (reference sequence). The CDR3 DNA reads as TGTGCCAGCAGCCCGGACAGGGGGCTTGACTATGGCTACACCTTC. It is translated as CASSPDRGLDYGYTF.

This clone was counted a single time. The chain joins TRBV7-9 to TRBJ1-1; unclear D gene. Trimming stripped 5 bases from V and 1 base from J, with 20 bases between. The CDR3 runs to 17 residues. Germline values: CDR1 SEHNR, CDR2 FQNEAQ (reference sequence). The CDR3 protein is CASSRNNGPRGNTEAFF. The CDR3 DNA follows: TGTGCCAGCAGCCGTAACAACGGCCCGCGTGGGAACACTGAAGCTTTCTTT.

The CDR3 loop reads CASSKTGGFGYGYTF. The CDR3 DNA reads as TGTGCCAGCAGTAAGACAGGAGGATTCGGCTATGGCTACACCTTC. J is TRBJ1-2 and V is TRBV28; TRBD1 is a possible D gene (6 bases). Germline V CDR1 and CDR2: MDHEN, SYDVKM. V was clipped by 5 bases and J by 4 bases, with 17 bases between them. The CDR3 totals 15 residues.

V gene TRBV5-1 combines with J gene TRBJ2-7; D possibly corresponds to TRBD2 (5 bases). Germline V gives CDR1 SGHRS, CDR2 YFSETQ. CDR3 length: 14 residues. The ends were cut back, 4 bases at V and 0 bases at J, with 11 bases in the middle. For the CDR3, the DNA is TGCGCCAGCAGCCCGTTAGCGACCTCCTACGAGCAGTACTTC. Translating gives CASSPLATSYEQYF.

The CDR3 DNA sequence: TGTGCCAGCAGCTCCAGGGGCCATGAGCAGTTCTTC. This gives the protein CASSSRGHEQFF. The chain uses TRBV11-2 and TRBJ2-1; D may be TRBD1 (6 bases). CDR3 length equals 12 residues. Trimming took off 4 bases at V and 8 bases at J, with 9 bases between the two ends. Germline V CDR1 and CDR2: SGHAT, FQNNGV. The variable domain in full, with the rest retrieved from reference TRBV11-2 and TRBJ2-1, is EAGVAQSPRYKIIEKRQSVAFWCNPISGHATLYWYQQILGQGPKLLIQFQNNGVVDDSQLPKDRFSAERLKGVDSTLKIQPAKLEDSAVYLCASSSRGHEQFFGPGTRLTVL.

The genes are TRBV6-2 or TRBV6-3 and TRBJ1-5, with D tentatively TRBD1 (6 bases). The CDR3 has 17 residues. Germline V gene sequence: CDR1 MNHEY, CDR2 SVGEGT. V was pared by 6 bases and J by 0 bases, with 18 bases between. CDR3 in amino acids: CASSPPLGDNSNQPQHF. CDR3 DNA: TGTGCCAGCAGCCCCCCTCTCGGGGACAATAGCAATCAGCCCCAGCATTTT.

The rearrangement joins TRBV2 to TRBJ1-5; the D is unclear. CDR1 is SNHLY, CDR2 FYNNEI, per germline. The CDR3 loop spans 15 amino acids. Trimming left V 6 bases short and J 0 bases short, with 12 bases between. The CDR3 sequence: CASSGTAYSNQPQHF. Written as DNA, the CDR3 is TGTGCCAGCAGCGGAACGGCATATAGCAATCAGCCCCAGCATTTT.

This chain connects TRBV27 to TRBJ2-7; D could derive from TRBD1 or TRBD2 (5 bases each). From germline, CDR1 is MNHEY and CDR2 SMNVEV (reference sequence). V lost 1 base and J 2 bases, leaving 9 bases between the germline ends. The CDR3 totals 14 residues. CDR3: CASSLWGKAYEQYF. For the CDR3, the DNA is TGTGCCAGCAGTTTATGGGGGAAAGCCTACGAGCAGTACTTC.

The rearrangement uses TRBV6-5 and TRBJ1-1, with a possible D match to TRBD1 (6 bases). Per the germline V gene, CDR1 is MNHEY and CDR2 is SVGAGI. V was pared by 6 bases and J by 5 bases, with 13 bases between. This CDR3 contains 13 residues. The CDR3 sequence is CASSRTEGTEAFF. CDR3 DNA sequence: TGTGCCAGCAGCCGGACAGAGGGGACTGAAGCTTTCTTT.

The chain has TRBV5-6 and TRBJ2-7; D not certain. Germline CDR1 reads SGHDT; CDR2 reads YYEEEE. The CDR3 is 16 residues long. Trimming removed 0 bases at V and 0 bases at J, with 13 bases between. As DNA, the CDR3 is TGTGCCAGCAGCTTGGGGATGGGCGCCAACTCCTACGAGCAGTACTTC. Protein: CASSLGMGANSYEQYF.

With respect to this clone: Other DNA variants within this sample encode the same CDR3. This chain joins TRBV20-1 and TRBJ2-7; unclear D gene. The CDR3 totals 10 residues. Germline V gene lookup returns CDR1 DFQATT and CDR2 SNEGSKA (reference sequence). V lost 0 bases to trimming and J lost 5 bases, with 2 bases between them. CDR3 sequence reads: CSARDHEQYF. As DNA, the CDR3 is TGCAGTGCTAGAGATCACGAGCAGTACTTC.

Comments on this clone: Other DNA sequences in the same sample also yield this CDR3. Written as DNA, the CDR3 is TGTGCCAGCAGCTTAGACGGCGGGAGAAGCTACAATGAGCAGTTCTTC. Protein sequence: CASSLDGGRSYNEQFF. This chain connects TRBV11-3 to TRBJ2-1; 7 nucleotides line up with TRBD2. CDR3 size: 16 residues. CDR1 is SGHNT, CDR2 YENEEA, per germline. V gave up 0 bases and J gave up 3 bases; unmatched junction bases: 5.

The chain recombines TRBV7-8 with TRBJ2-1, with TRBD2 matching 7 bases. Per germline, CDR1 SGHVS and CDR2 FQNEAQ. Trimming at V came to 5 bases and at J to 7 bases, leaving 14 bases not matched to a gene. The CDR3 length is 16 residues. The CDR3 protein is CASSIPPGLLANEQFF. The CDR3 nucleotides read TGTGCCAGCAGCATCCCACCGGGACTACTCGCGAATGAGCAGTTCTTC. Combining the CDR3 with reference TRBV7-8 and TRBJ2-1 gives the whole variable domain GAGVSQSPRYKVAKRGQDVALRCDPISGHVSLFWYQQALGQGPEFLTYFQNEAQLDKSGLPSDRFFAERPEGSVSTLKIQRTQQEDSAVYLCASSIPPGLLANEQFFGPGTRLTVL.

This chain uses TRBV10-3 with TRBJ2-7; 10 bases line up with TRBD1. J was trimmed by 0 bases and V by 4 bases; bases with no gene match: 3. Germline CDR1 ENHRY, CDR2 SYGVKD. This CDR3 has 15 amino acids. The CDR3 is CAISVGQGSSYEQYF. The CDR3 DNA sequence: TGTGCCATCAGTGTGGGACAGGGGAGCTCCTACGAGCAGTACTTC.